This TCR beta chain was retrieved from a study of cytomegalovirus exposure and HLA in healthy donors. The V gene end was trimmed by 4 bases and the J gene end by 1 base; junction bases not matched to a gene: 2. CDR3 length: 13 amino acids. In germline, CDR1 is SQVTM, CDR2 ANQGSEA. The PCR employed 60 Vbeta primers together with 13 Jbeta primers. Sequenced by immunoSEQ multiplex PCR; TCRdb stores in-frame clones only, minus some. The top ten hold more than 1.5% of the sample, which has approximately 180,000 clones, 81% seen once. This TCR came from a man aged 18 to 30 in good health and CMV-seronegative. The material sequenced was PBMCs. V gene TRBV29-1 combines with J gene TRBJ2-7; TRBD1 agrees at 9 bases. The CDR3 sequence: CSVAGQGSYEQYF. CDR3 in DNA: TGCAGCGTTGCCGGACAGGGGTCCTACGAGCAGTACTTC.